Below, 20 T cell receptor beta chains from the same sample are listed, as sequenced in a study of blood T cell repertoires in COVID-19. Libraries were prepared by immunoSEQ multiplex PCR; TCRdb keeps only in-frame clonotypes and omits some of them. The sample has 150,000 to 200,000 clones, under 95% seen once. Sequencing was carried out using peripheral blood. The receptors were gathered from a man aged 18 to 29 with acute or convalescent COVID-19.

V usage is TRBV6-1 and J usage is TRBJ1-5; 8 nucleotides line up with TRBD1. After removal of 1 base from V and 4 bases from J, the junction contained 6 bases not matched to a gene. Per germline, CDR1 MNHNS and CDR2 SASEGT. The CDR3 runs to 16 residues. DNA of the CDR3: TGTGCCAGCAGTGAAGGAAGGGGGACAGGTAATCAGCCCCAGCATTTT. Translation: CASSEGRGTGNQPQHF.

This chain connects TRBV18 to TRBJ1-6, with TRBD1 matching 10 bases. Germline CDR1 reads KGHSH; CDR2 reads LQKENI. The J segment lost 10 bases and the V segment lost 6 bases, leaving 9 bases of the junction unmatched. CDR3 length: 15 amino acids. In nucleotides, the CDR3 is TGTGCCAGCTCGCCTAAGACAGGGGGCAAATCACCCCTCCACTTT. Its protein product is CASSPKTGGKSPLHF. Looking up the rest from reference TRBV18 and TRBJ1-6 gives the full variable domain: NAGVMQNPRHLVRRRGQEARLRCSPMKGHSHVYWYRQLPEEGLKFMVYLQKENIIDESGMPKERFSAEFPKEGPSILRIQQVVRGDSAAYFCASSPKTGGKSPLHFGNGTRLTVT.

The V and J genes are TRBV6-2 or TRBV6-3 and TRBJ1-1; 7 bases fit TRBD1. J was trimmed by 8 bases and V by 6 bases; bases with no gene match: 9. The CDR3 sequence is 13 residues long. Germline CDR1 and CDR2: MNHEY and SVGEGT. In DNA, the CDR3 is TGTGCCAGCAGCGACAGGGTGATACGAGAAGCTTTCTTT. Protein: CASSDRVIREAFF.

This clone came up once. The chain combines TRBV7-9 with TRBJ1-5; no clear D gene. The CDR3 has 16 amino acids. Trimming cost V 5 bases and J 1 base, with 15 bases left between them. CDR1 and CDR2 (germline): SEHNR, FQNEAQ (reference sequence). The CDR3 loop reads CASSPGGLTSNQPQHF. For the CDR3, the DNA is TGTGCCAGCAGCCCCGGAGGGTTGACAAGCAATCAGCCCCAGCATTTT.

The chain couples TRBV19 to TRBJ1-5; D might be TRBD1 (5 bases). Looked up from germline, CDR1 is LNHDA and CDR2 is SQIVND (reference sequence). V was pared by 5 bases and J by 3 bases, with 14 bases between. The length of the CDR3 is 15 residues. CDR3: CASSLGQGLNQPQHF. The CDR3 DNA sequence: TGTGCCAGTAGTCTGGGGCAGGGACTCAATCAGCCCCAGCATTTT.

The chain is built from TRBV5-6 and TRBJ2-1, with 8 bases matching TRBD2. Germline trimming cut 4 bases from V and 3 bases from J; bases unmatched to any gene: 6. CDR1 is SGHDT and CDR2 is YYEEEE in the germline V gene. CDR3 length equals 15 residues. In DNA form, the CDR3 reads TGTGCCAGCAGCCTGTCTAGCGGGCGCTACAATGAGCAGTTCTTC. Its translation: CASSLSSGRYNEQFF.

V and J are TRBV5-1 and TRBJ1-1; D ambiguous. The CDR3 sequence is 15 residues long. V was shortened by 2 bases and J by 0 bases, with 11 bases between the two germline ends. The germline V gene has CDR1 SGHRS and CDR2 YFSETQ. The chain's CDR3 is CASSLEPSVNTEAFF. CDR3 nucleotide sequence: TGCGCCAGCAGCTTAGAGCCATCGGTGAACACTGAAGCTTTCTTT.

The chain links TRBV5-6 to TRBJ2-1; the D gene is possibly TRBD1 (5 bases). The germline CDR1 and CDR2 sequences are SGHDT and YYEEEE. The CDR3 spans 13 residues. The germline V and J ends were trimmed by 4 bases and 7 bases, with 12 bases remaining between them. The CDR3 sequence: CASSLPTGNEQFF. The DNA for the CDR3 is TGTGCCAGCAGCCTTCCTACAGGTAATGAGCAGTTCTTC.

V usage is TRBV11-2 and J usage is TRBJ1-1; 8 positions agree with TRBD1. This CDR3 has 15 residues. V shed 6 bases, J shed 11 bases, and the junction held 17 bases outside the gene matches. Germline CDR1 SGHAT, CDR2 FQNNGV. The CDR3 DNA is TGTGCCAGCAGACACACCGGGGCAGGGGGCCGAGGGGCTTTCTTT. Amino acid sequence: CASRHTGAGGRGAFF. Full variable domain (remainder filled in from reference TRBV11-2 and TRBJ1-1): EAGVAQSPRYKIIEKRQSVAFWCNPISGHATLYWYQQILGQGPKLLIQFQNNGVVDDSQLPKDRFSAERLKGVDSTLKIQPAKLEDSAVYLCASRHTGAGGRGAFFGQGTRLTVV.

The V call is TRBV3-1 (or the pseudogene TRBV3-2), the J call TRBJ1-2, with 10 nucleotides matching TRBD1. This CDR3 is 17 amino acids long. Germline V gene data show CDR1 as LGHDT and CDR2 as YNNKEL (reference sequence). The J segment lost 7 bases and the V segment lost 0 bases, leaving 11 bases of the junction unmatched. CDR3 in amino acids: CASSQDSLRDRGSGYTF. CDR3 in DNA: TGTGCCAGCAGCCAAGATAGTCTCCGGGACAGGGGCTCTGGCTACACCTTC.

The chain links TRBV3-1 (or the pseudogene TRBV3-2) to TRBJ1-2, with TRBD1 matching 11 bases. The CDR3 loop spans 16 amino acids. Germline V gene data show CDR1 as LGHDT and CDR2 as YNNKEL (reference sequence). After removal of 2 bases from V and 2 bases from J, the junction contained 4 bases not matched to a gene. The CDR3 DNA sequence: TGTGCCAGCAGCCAACTTGGACAGGGGGCCAACTATGGCTACACCTTC. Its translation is CASSQLGQGANYGYTF.

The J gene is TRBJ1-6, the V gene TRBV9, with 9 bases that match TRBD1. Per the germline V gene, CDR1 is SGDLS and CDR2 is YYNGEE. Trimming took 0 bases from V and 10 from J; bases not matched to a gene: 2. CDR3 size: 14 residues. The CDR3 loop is CASSVEGQGSPLHF. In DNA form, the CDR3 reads TGTGCCAGCAGCGTAGAGGGACAGGGATCACCCCTCCACTTT.

CDR3 DNA sequence: TGTGCCAGCAGCGTAGCGCGGGGGGGGGATACGCAGTATTTT. This sequence encodes CASSVARGGDTQYF. J is TRBJ2-3 and V is TRBV9; 9 bases line up with TRBD2. This CDR3 region has 14 residues. Germline-derived CDR1 and CDR2 are SGDLS and YYNGEE. Germline trimming cut 0 bases from V and 6 bases from J; bases unmatched to any gene: 2.

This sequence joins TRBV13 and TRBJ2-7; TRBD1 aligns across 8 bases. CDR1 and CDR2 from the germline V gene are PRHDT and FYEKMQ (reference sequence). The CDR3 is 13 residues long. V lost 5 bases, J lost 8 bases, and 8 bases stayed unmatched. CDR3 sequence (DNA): TGTGCCAGCAGCCTATCGACAGGGGAAAAGCAGTACTTC. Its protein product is CASSLSTGEKQYF.

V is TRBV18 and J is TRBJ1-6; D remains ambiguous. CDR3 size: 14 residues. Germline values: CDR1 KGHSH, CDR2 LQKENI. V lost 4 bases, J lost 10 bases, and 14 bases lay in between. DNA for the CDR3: TGTGCCAGCTCACTCCAACCAGGTACCTCACCCCTCCACTTT. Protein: CASSLQPGTSPLHF. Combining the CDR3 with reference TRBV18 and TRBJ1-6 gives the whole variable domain NAGVMQNPRHLVRRRGQEARLRCSPMKGHSHVYWYRQLPEEGLKFMVYLQKENIIDESGMPKERFSAEFPKEGPSILRIQQVVRGDSAAYFCASSLQPGTSPLHFGNGTRLTVT.

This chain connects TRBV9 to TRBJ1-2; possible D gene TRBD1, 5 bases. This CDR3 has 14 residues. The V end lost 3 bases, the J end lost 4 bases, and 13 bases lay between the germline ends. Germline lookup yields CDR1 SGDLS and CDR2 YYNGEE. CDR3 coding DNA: TGTGCCAGCAGCGCGGGGGGTCCGAGCTATGGCTACACCTTC. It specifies CASSAGGPSYGYTF.

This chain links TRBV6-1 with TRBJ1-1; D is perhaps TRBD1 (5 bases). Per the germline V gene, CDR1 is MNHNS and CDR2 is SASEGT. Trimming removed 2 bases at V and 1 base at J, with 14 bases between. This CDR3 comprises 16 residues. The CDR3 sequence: CASSEPLGQKNTEAFF. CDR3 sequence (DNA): TGTGCCAGCAGTGAACCTCTGGGGCAGAAGAACACTGAAGCTTTCTTT.

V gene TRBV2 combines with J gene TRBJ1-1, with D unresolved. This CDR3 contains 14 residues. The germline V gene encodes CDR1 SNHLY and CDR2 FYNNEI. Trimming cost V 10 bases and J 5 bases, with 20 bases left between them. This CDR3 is CATGIRRESTEAFF. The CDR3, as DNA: TGTGCCACCGGAATTAGGAGGGAGAGTACTGAAGCTTTCTTT. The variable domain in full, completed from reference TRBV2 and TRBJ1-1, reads EPEVTQTPSHQVTQMGQEVILRCVPISNHLYFYWYRQILGQKVEFLVSFYNNEISEKSEIFDDQFSVERPDGSNFTLKIRSTKLEDSAMYFCATGIRRESTEAFFGQGTRLTVV.

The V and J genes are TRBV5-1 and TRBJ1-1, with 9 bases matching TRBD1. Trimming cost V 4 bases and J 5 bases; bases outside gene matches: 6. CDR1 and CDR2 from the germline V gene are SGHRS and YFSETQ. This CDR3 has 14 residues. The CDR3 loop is CASSAGTGRTEAFF. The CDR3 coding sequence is TGCGCCAGCAGCGCCGGGACAGGGAGAACTGAAGCTTTCTTT.

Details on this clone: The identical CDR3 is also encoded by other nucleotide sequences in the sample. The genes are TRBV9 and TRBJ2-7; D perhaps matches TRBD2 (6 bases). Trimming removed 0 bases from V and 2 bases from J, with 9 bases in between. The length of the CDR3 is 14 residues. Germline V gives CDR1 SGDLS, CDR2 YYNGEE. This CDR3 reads CASSVGTGAYEQYF. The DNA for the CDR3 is TGTGCCAGCAGCGTAGGAACGGGAGCCTACGAGCAGTACTTC.